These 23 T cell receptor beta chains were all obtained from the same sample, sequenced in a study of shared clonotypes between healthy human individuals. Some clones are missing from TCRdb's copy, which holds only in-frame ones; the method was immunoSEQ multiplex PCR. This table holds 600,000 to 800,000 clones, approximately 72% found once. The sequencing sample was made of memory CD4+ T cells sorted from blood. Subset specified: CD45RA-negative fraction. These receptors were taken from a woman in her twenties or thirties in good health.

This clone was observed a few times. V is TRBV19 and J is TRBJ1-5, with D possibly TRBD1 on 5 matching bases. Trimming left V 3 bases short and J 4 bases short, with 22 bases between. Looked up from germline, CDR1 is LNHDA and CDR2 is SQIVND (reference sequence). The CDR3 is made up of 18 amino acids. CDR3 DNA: TGTGCCAGTAGTATCCCCCGGGGGTCGGGGGTAGGGAATCAGCCCCAGCATTTT. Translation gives CASSIPRGSGVGNQPQHF.

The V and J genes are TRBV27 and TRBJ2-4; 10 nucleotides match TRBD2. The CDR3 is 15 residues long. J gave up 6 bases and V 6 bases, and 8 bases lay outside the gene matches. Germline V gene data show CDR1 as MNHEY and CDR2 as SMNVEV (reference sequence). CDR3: CASSLAGEARNIQYF. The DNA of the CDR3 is TGTGCCAGCAGCCTAGCGGGGGAGGCAAGAAACATTCAGTACTTC.

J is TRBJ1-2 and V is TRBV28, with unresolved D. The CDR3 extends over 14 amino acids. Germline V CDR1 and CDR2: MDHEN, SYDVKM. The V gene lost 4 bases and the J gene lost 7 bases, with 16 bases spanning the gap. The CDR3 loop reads CASSSAHEAGGYTF. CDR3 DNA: TGTGCCAGCAGTTCTGCTCACGAGGCGGGTGGCTACACCTTC.

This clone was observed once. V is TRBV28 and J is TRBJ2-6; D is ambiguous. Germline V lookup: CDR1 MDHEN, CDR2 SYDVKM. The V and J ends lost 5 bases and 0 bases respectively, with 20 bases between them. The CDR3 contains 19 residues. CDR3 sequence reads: CASSPGWRRTFSGANVLTF. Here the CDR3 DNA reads TGTGCCAGCAGTCCCGGCTGGAGACGGACGTTCTCTGGGGCCAACGTCCTGACTTTC.

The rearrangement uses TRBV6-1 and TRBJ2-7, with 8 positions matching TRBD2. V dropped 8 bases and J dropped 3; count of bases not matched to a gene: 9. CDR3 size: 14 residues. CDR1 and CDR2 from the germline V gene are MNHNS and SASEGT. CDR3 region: CASRLTSGLYEQYF. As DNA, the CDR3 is TGTGCCAGCCGACTTACTAGCGGCCTCTACGAGCAGTACTTC.

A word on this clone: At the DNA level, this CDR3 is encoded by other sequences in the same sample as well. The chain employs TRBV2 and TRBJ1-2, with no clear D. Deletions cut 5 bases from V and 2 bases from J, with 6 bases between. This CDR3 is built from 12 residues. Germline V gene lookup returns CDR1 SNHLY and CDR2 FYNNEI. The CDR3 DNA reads TGTGCCAGCAGTACGGCAAACTATGGCTACACCTTC. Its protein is CASSTANYGYTF.

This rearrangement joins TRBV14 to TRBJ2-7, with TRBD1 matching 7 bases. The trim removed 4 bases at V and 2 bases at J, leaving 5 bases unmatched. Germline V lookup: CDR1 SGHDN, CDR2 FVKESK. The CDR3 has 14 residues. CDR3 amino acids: CASSLVGTAYEQYF. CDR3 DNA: TGTGCCAGCAGCCTCGTGGGGACAGCCTACGAGCAGTACTTC.

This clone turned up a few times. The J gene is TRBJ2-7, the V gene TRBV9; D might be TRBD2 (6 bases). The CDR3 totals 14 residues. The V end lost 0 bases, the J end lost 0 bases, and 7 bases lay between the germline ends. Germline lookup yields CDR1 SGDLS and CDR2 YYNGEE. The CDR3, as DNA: TGTGCCAGCAGCGTAGCGGACTACTCCTACGAGCAGTACTTC. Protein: CASSVADYSYEQYF.

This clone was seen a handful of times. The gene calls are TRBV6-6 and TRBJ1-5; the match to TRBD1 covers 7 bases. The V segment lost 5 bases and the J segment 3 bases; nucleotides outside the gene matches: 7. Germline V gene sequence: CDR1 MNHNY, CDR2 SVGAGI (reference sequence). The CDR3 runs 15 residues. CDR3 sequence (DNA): TGTGCCAGCAGTCAGGGGGACAGCCACAATCAGCCCCAGCATTTT. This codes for CASSQGDSHNQPQHF.

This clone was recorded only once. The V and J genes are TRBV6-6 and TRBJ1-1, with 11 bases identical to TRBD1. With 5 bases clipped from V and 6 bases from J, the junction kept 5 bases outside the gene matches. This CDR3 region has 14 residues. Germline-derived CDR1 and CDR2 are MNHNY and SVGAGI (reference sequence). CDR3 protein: CASSRDRGWAEAFF. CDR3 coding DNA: TGTGCCAGCAGTCGGGACAGGGGGTGGGCTGAAGCTTTCTTT.

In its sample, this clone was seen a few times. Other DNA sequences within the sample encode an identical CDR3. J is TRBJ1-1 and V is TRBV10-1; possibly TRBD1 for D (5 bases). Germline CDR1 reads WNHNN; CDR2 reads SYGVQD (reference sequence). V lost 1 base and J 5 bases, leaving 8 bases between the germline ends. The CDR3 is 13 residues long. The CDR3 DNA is TGCGCCAGCAGTGAGTGGGGGAATACTGAAGCTTTCTTT. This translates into CASSEWGNTEAFF.

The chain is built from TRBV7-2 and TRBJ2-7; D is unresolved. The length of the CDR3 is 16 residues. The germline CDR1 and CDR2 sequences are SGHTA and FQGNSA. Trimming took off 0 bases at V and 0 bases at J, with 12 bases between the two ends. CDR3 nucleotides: TGTGCCAGCAGCTTAGCCTCCCTTGGAGCCTCCTACGAGCAGTACTTC. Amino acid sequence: CASSLASLGASYEQYF. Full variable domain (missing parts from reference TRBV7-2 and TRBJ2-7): GAGVSQSPSNKVTEKGKDVELRCDPISGHTALYWYRQSLGQGLEFLIYFQGNSAPDKSGLPSDRFSAERTGGSVSTLTIQRTQQEDSAVYLCASSLASLGASYEQYFGPGTRLTVT.

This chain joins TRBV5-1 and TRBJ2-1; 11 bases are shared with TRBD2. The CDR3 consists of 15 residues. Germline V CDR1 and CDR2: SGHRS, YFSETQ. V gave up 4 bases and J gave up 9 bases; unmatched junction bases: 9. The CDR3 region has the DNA TGCGCCAGCAGCCCAATAGCGGGAGGGCCTGGTGAGCAGTTCTTC. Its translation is CASSPIAGGPGEQFF.

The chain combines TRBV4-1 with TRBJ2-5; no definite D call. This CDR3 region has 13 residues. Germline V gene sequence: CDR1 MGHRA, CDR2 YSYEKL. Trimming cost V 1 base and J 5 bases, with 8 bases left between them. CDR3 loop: CASSQVEEETQYF. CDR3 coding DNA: TGCGCCAGCAGCCAAGTCGAGGAGGAGACCCAGTACTTC.

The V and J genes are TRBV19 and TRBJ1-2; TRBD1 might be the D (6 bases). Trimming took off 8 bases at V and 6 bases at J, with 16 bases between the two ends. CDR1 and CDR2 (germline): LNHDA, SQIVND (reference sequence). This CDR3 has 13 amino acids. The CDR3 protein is CASGNVGGNGYTF. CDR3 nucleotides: TGTGCCAGTGGAAACGTCGGGGGCAATGGCTACACCTTC. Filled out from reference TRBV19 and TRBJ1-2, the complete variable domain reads DGGITQSPKYLFRKEGQNVTLSCEQNLNHDAMYWYRQDPGQGLRLIYYSQIVNDFQKGDIAEGYSVSREKKESFPLTVTSAQKNPTAFYLCASGNVGGNGYTFGSGTRLTVV.

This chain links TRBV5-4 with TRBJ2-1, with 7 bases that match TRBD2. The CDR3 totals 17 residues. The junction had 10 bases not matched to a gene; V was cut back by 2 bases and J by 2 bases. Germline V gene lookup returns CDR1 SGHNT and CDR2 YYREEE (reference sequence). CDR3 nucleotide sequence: TGTGCCAGCAGCTTAGACGGCCTAGCGGCAACCTACAATGAGCAGTTCTTC. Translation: CASSLDGLAATYNEQFF.

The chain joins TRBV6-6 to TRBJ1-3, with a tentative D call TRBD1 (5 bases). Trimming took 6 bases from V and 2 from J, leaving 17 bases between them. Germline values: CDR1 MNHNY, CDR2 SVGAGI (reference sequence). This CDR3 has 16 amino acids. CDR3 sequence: CASSQDSMGPGNTIYF. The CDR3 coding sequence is TGTGCCAGCAGCCAAGACTCCATGGGGCCTGGAAACACCATATATTTT.

The CDR3 DNA reads as TGTGCCAGTACCCCTAGACAGGCGGGCGGCTACACCTTC. This sequence encodes CASTPRQAGGYTF. The chain has TRBV19 and TRBJ1-2, with D possibly being TRBD1 (6 bases). The CDR3 length is 13 residues. Germline CDR1 LNHDA, CDR2 SQIVND (reference sequence). Trimming took 7 bases from V and 8 from J, leaving 17 bases between them.

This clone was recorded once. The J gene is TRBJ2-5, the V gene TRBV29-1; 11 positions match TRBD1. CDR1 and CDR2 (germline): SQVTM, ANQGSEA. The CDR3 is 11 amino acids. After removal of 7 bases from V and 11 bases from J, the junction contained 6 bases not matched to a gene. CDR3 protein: CSAGQGAKQYF. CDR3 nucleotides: TGCAGCGCTGGACAGGGGGCGAAGCAGTACTTC.

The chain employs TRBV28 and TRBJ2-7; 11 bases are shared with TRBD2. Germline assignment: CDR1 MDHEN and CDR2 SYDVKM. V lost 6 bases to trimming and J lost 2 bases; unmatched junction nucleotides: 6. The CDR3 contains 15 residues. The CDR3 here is CASSTLAGGTYEQYF. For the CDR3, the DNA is TGTGCCAGCAGCACTCTAGCGGGAGGTACCTACGAGCAGTACTTC.

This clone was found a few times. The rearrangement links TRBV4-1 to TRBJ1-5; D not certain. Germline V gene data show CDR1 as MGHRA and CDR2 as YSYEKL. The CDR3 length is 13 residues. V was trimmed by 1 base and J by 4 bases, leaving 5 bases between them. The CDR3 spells CASSQVPNQPQHF. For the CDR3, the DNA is TGCGCCAGCAGCCAAGTCCCTAATCAGCCCCAGCATTTT.

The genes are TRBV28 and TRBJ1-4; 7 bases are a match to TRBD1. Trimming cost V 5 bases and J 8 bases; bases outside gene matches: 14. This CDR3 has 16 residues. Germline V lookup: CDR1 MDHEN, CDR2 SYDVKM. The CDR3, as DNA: TGTGCCAGCAGTGGGGCAGACATTCAGGGGGAGGAAAAACTGTTTTTT. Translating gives CASSGADIQGEEKLFF. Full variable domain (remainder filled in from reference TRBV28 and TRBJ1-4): DVKVTQSSRYLVKRTGEKVFLECVQDMDHENMFWYRQDPGLGLRLIYFSYDVKMKEKGDIPEGYSVSREKKERFSLILESASTNQTSMYLCASSGADIQGEEKLFFGSGTQLSVL.

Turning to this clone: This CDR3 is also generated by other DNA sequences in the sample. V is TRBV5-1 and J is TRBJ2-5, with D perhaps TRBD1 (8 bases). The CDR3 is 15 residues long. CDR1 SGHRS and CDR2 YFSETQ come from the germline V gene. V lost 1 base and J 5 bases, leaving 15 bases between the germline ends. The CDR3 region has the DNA TGCGCCAGCAGCTTGCAAGGACAGGGAGGGGAGACCCAGTACTTC. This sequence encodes CASSLQGQGGETQYF.